This TCR beta chain is drawn from a study of OX40 agonist ivuxolimab in advanced cancers. CDR1 is MDHEN and CDR2 is SYDVKM in the germline V gene. This CDR3 spans 11 amino acids. Trimming at V came to 7 bases and at J to 4 bases, leaving 0 bases not matched to a gene. Sequenced by immunoSEQ multiplex PCR; TCRdb stores in-frame clones only, minus some. The repertoire holds about 150,000 clones, with approximately 94% as singletons. The clonotype was recovered from an adult with an advanced solid tumor such as melanoma, head and neck, liver or kidney cancer. The genes are TRBV28 and TRBJ1-2, with 7 bases fitting TRBD1. The sample here was CD4+ or CD8+ T cells sorted from blood, taken in a trial of the OX40 agonist ivuxolimab. The CDR3 DNA sequence: TGTGCCAGCAACAGGGGCTATGGCTACACCTTC. It yields the protein CASNRGYGYTF.